The 7 T cell receptor beta chains below come from one sample, sequenced in a study of blood T cell repertoires in COVID-19. Sequencing was performed with immunoSEQ multiplex PCR; in TCRdb, only in-frame clones are kept and a portion is missing. The sample gives 200,000 to 250,000 clones, around four fifths of which show up once; just under 20% is in the top ten. What was sequenced was peripheral blood. The origin of the receptors is a man aged 25-45 years with active or convalescent COVID-19.

This clone was counted between two and nine times. V usage is TRBV28 and J usage is TRBJ1-4; possibly TRBD1 for D (5 bases). Per the germline V gene, CDR1 is MDHEN and CDR2 is SYDVKM. The CDR3 consists of 14 residues. V lost 7 bases and J lost 8, with 17 bases in between. CDR3 sequence: CASNRGGVWEKLFF. The CDR3 DNA reads TGTGCCAGCAACCGCGGGGGGGTGTGGGAAAAACTGTTTTTT. Based on the CDR3 plus reference TRBV28 and TRBJ1-4, the full variable domain is DVKVTQSSRYLVKRTGEKVFLECVQDMDHENMFWYRQDPGLGLRLIYFSYDVKMKEKGDIPEGYSVSREKKERFSLILESASTNQTSMYLCASNRGGVWEKLFFGSGTQLSVL.

This clone was detected once. This chain connects TRBV29-1 to TRBJ2-1; TRBD2 agrees at 13 bases. There are 14 residues in the CDR3. J was trimmed by 7 bases and V by 4 bases; bases with no gene match: 4. Germline lookup yields CDR1 SQVTM and CDR2 ANQGSEA. This CDR3 is CSVGRTSGSNEQFF. CDR3 sequence (DNA): TGCAGCGTTGGTCGGACTAGCGGGAGTAATGAGCAGTTCTTC.

The rearrangement uses TRBV7-6 and TRBJ2-7; TRBD2 matches at 10 bases. The CDR3 has 13 residues. Germline CDR1 reads SGHVS; CDR2 reads FNYEAQ. V shed 4 bases, J shed 5 bases, and the junction held 2 bases outside the gene matches. CDR3 nucleotide sequence: TGTGCCAGCAGCTCGGGACTAGCGAACGAGCAGTACTTC. Its translation is CASSSGLANEQYF.

The chain combines TRBV7-2 with TRBJ2-7; D perhaps matches TRBD1 (5 bases). The germline V and J ends were trimmed by 1 base and 0 bases, with 10 bases remaining between them. This CDR3 is 15 amino acids long. CDR1 SGHTA and CDR2 FQGNSA come from the germline V gene. The CDR3, as DNA: TGTGCCAGCAGCTTAGGGGGCCTGAGCTCCTACGAGCAGTACTTC. Protein sequence: CASSLGGLSSYEQYF.

CDR3 bases: TGTGCCAGCAGAATGAGCCGGGGGGCCCTATACGAGCAGTACTTC. Translating gives CASRMSRGALYEQYF. The chain carries TRBV28 and TRBJ2-7; a possible D gene is TRBD2 (7 bases). V was shortened by 6 bases and J by 4 bases, with 19 bases between the two germline ends. This CDR3 comprises 15 residues. Germline V CDR1 and CDR2: MDHEN, SYDVKM.

The CDR3 spells CASSSRTNSYEQYF. The CDR3 DNA sequence: TGTGCCAGCAGCTCCCGGACAAATTCCTACGAGCAGTACTTC. The chain couples TRBV3-1 (or the pseudogene TRBV3-2) to TRBJ2-7, with D tentatively TRBD1 (5 bases). There are 14 residues in the CDR3. Germline assignment: CDR1 LGHDT and CDR2 YNNKEL (reference sequence). V was shortened by 5 bases and J by 1 base, with 12 bases between the two germline ends.

This clone was picked up one time. CDR3 sequence (DNA): TGTGCCAGTCTCAGGGAGGTTGGGACTGAAGCTTTCTTT. Translating it yields CASLREVGTEAFF. The chain carries TRBV19 and TRBJ1-1, with D tentatively TRBD1 (5 bases). V shed 8 bases and J shed 5 bases, with 15 bases lying between them. Germline V CDR1 and CDR2: LNHDA, SQIVND (reference sequence). This CDR3 has 13 residues.